The 22 T cell receptor beta chains presented below share a single source sample, sequenced in a study of control samples from healthy donors and cancer patients (TCRdb year 2020). Library creation used the immunoSEQ multiplex PCR assay. As stored in TCRdb, this immuneACCESS dataset retains in-frame rearrangements with V and J assigned. A fraction of the clones does not appear; measured against another copy, unresolved V genes explain less than half of the discrepancy, and the remainder lacks a known reason. This sample lists 110,000 or so clones; roughly four fifths were detected once. The ten largest make up approximately 6.7% of the sample. Sequenced sample: blood. The origin of the receptors is a man between 18 and 35 years old in good health.

This sequence joins TRBV24-1 and TRBJ2-5, with 7 bases matching TRBD1. CDR3 length equals 14 residues. The germline V gene has CDR1 KGHDR and CDR2 SFDVKD. The V gene end was trimmed by 9 bases and the J gene end by 5 bases; junction bases not matched to a gene: 11. CDR3 sequence (DNA): TGTGCCACCTCGAGAACAGGGGATATGGAGACCCAGTACTTC. Translation gives CATSRTGDMETQYF.

This chain uses TRBV15 with TRBJ2-1; TRBD1 matches at 9 bases. The CDR3 consists of 15 residues. The germline V gene has CDR1 LNHNV and CDR2 YYDKDF (reference sequence). V gave up 3 bases and J gave up 7 bases; unmatched junction bases: 7. The CDR3 bases are TGTGCCACCAGCAGGGCCGGAGACAGGGGGAATGAGCAGTTCTTC. Encoded protein: CATSRAGDRGNEQFF. The full variable domain, in which reference TRBV15 and TRBJ2-1 provide the parts outside the CDR3, is DAMVIQNPRYQVTQFGKPVTLSCSQTLNHNVMYWYQQKSSQAPKLLFHYYDKDFNNEADTPDNFQSRRPNTSFCFLDIRSPGLGDTAMYLCATSRAGDRGNEQFFGPGTRLTVL.

CDR3 region: CASSAGSNTEAFF. For the CDR3, the DNA is TGTGCCAGCAGTGCGGGGTCGAACACTGAAGCTTTCTTT. The rearrangement joins TRBV2 to TRBJ1-1; D not certain. Germline V gives CDR1 SNHLY, CDR2 FYNNEI. The CDR3 spans 13 residues. Between the trimmed V and J ends, which lost 4 bases and 1 base, there was a span of 7 bases.

The chain couples TRBV19 to TRBJ2-2; D unresolved. The CDR3 extends over 11 amino acids. V was cut by 5 bases and J by 7 bases, with 5 bases left in between. The germline gives CDR1 LNHDA, CDR2 SQIVND (reference sequence). The CDR3 DNA reads TGTGCCAGTAGTTCGGTCGGGGAGCTGTTTTTT. Translating it yields CASSSVGELFF.

This clone showed up just a few times. The gene calls are TRBV10-2 and TRBJ1-6; the D gene is possibly TRBD1 (5 bases). V dropped 3 bases and J dropped 8 bases, with 17 bases sitting between them. Germline CDR1 WSHSY, CDR2 SAAADI. The CDR3 consists of 16 residues. The CDR3 DNA follows: TGCGCCAGCAGTGAAGGACGGGACCTCTGGGATTCACCCCTCCACTTT. It is translated as CASSEGRDLWDSPLHF.

V usage is TRBV3-1 (or the pseudogene TRBV3-2) and J usage is TRBJ2-5; possibly TRBD1 for D (6 bases). Germline CDR1 LGHDT, CDR2 YNNKEL (reference sequence). V was pared by 2 bases and J by 3 bases, with 10 bases between. CDR3 length equals 14 residues. The CDR3 protein is CASSQKAGEETQYF. The CDR3 DNA reads TGTGCCAGCAGCCAAAAAGCAGGGGAAGAGACCCAGTACTTC.

V usage is TRBV5-4 and J usage is TRBJ2-3; D possibly corresponds to TRBD1 (6 bases). Trimming removed 3 bases from V and 2 bases from J, with 10 bases in between. The CDR3 sequence is 14 residues long. The germline V gene encodes CDR1 SGHNT and CDR2 YYREEE (reference sequence). The CDR3 spells CASSWGLYTDTQYF. In DNA form, the CDR3 reads TGTGCCAGCAGCTGGGGGCTGTACACAGATACGCAGTATTTT.

The rearrangement links TRBV6-1 to TRBJ1-4, with 9 bases matching TRBD1. Trimming removed 2 bases from V and 2 bases from J; junction bases left unmatched: 9. The germline gives CDR1 MNHNS, CDR2 SASEGT. CDR3 size: 18 residues. This CDR3 is CASSELLGQGGTNEKLFF. In DNA, the CDR3 is TGTGCCAGCAGTGAACTGTTGGGACAGGGAGGGACTAATGAAAAACTGTTTTTT.

This sequence joins TRBV14 and TRBJ2-1; tentatively, D is TRBD2 (7 bases). The CDR3 totals 15 residues. Germline V CDR1 and CDR2: SGHDN, FVKESK. Trimming shortened V by 6 bases and J by 2 bases, and 14 bases separated the two germline ends. CDR3 residues: CASSPWGGPYNEQFF. In nucleotides, the CDR3 is TGTGCCAGCAGTCCCTGGGGGGGCCCCTACAATGAGCAGTTCTTC.

This chain uses TRBV6-5 with TRBJ1-5; TRBD1 might be the D (5 bases). The CDR3 has 14 residues. V was shortened by 6 bases and J by 2 bases, with 11 bases between the two germline ends. Per germline, CDR1 MNHEY and CDR2 SVGAGI. The CDR3 nucleotides are TGTGCCAGCAGCCGCGGGGCAGGCAATCAGCCCCAGCATTTT. Protein sequence: CASSRGAGNQPQHF.

The gene calls are TRBV27 and TRBJ1-1, with D possibly TRBD1 on 6 matching bases. The V end lost 2 bases, the J end lost 4 bases, and 11 bases lay between the germline ends. The CDR3 is 14 amino acids. Germline V CDR1 and CDR2: MNHEY, SMNVEV (reference sequence). CDR3 protein: CASSLLQGSTEAFF. CDR3 DNA sequence: TGTGCCAGCAGTTTACTCCAGGGGAGCACTGAAGCTTTCTTT.

The CDR3 DNA follows: TGTGCCAGCAGGCAAACAGGGGAAGAGACCCAGTACTTC. Translating it yields CASRQTGEETQYF. This chain connects TRBV12-3 or TRBV12-4 to TRBJ2-5, with 7 bases lining up with TRBD1. CDR3 length: 13 amino acids. V was clipped by 6 bases and J by 3 bases; unmatched bases: 4.

This chain links TRBV5-4 with TRBJ1-2; 8 positions match TRBD1. The junction had 8 bases not matched to a gene; V was cut back by 4 bases and J by 0 bases. Germline V CDR1 and CDR2: SGHNT, YYREEE (reference sequence). This CDR3 region has 16 residues. As DNA, the CDR3 is TGTGCCAGCAGCCGACGCCAGGGGGCGTCTAACTATGGCTACACCTTC. It yields the protein CASSRRQGASNYGYTF.

This chain joins TRBV4-1 and TRBJ2-5; D is undetermined. The CDR3 has 15 amino acids. CDR1 is MGHRA, CDR2 YSYEKL, per germline. V gave up 1 base and J gave up 1 base, with 10 bases separating them. The CDR3 reads CASSQVVAVQETQYF. Written as DNA, the CDR3 is TGCGCCAGCAGCCAAGTAGTGGCAGTCCAAGAGACCCAGTACTTC.

This chain joins TRBV6-1 and TRBJ1-5, with a possible D match to TRBD1 (5 bases). Between the trimmed V and J ends, which lost 2 bases and 6 bases, there was a span of 8 bases. The CDR3 is made up of 13 amino acids. Germline loops: CDR1 MNHNS, CDR2 SASEGT. The CDR3 sequence is CASSERQGQPQHF. CDR3 coding DNA: TGTGCCAGCAGTGAACGGCAGGGTCAGCCCCAGCATTTT.

The DNA of the CDR3 is TGTGCCACTGGGACAGCAGAGACCGGGGAGCTGTTTTTT. Translating it yields CATGTAETGELFF. The genes are TRBV28 and TRBJ2-2; 7 bases are a match to TRBD1. The V segment lost 10 bases and the J segment 5 bases; nucleotides outside the gene matches: 7. Germline CDR1 is MDHEN and CDR2 is SYDVKM. This CDR3 is built from 13 residues. The full variable domain, in which reference TRBV28 and TRBJ2-2 provide the parts outside the CDR3, is DVKVTQSSRYLVKRTGEKVFLECVQDMDHENMFWYRQDPGLGLRLIYFSYDVKMKEKGDIPEGYSVSREKKERFSLILESASTNQTSMYLCATGTAETGELFFGEGSRLTVL.

The chain uses TRBV4-3 and TRBJ1-6; D is ambiguous. The CDR3 is made up of 17 amino acids. Germline CDR1 LGHNA, CDR2 YSLEER. V lost 0 bases, J lost 0 bases, and 9 bases lay in between. This CDR3 is CASSQDYSSSYNSPLHF. The CDR3 coding sequence is TGCGCCAGCAGCCAAGATTACAGCAGCTCCTATAATTCACCCCTCCACTTT.

J is TRBJ1-1 and V is TRBV5-4; possible D gene TRBD1, 5 bases. V gave up 2 bases and J gave up 4 bases, with 15 bases separating them. Germline-derived CDR1 and CDR2 are SGHNT and YYREEE (reference sequence). CDR3 length equals 15 residues. CDR3 region: CASSLPGQAITEAFF. The CDR3 DNA follows: TGTGCCAGCAGCTTACCAGGGCAGGCCATCACTGAAGCTTTCTTT. Looking up the rest from reference TRBV5-4 and TRBJ1-1 gives the full variable domain: ETGVTQSPTHLIKTRGQQVTLRCSSQSGHNTVSWYQQALGQGPQFIFQYYREEENGRGNFPPRFSGLQFPNYSSELNVNALELDDSALYLCASSLPGQAITEAFFGQGTRLTVV.

This clone was picked up many times. The V gene is TRBV3-1 (or the pseudogene TRBV3-2), the J gene TRBJ1-6; D is uncertain. Between the trimmed V and J ends, which lost 3 bases and 7 bases, there was a span of 10 bases. The germline V gene has CDR1 LGHDT and CDR2 YNNKEL (reference sequence). The CDR3 length is 14 residues. The DNA for the CDR3 is TGTGCCAGCAGCCACTGGACGCCCAATTCACCCCTCCACTTT. Translating it yields CASSHWTPNSPLHF.

This clone was seen only a few times. V is TRBV10-3 and J is TRBJ2-1, with 7 nucleotides matching TRBD2. The CDR3 consists of 15 residues. The ends lost 3 bases at V and 9 bases at J; junction bases unmatched: 11. Germline V lookup: CDR1 ENHRY, CDR2 SYGVKD. In DNA form, the CDR3 reads TGTGCCATCAGTGAAAGTGGCGGCCAGCGGGGTGAGCAGTTCTTC. It encodes CAISESGGQRGEQFF.

The chain uses TRBV11-2 and TRBJ2-4; D gene unclear. This CDR3 spans 14 amino acids. Trimming took off 5 bases at V and 1 base at J, with 9 bases between the two ends. Germline V gene data show CDR1 as SGHAT and CDR2 as FQNNGV. CDR3 nucleotides: TGTGCCAGCAGCCCGACCTCCGCCAAAAACATTCAGTACTTC. It encodes CASSPTSAKNIQYF.

The chain recombines TRBV6-5 with TRBJ1-1, with unresolved D. Germline V lookup: CDR1 MNHEY, CDR2 SVGAGI. This CDR3 is built from 15 residues. V lost 0 bases to trimming and J lost 1 base, with 9 bases between them. CDR3 sequence: CASSYSSLQNTEAFF. The CDR3 coding sequence is TGTGCCAGCAGTTACTCGAGTCTCCAGAACACTGAAGCTTTCTTT.